The rows below give T cell receptor beta chains drawn from one sample of a study of shared clonotypes between healthy human individuals. Libraries were prepared by immunoSEQ multiplex PCR; TCRdb keeps only in-frame clonotypes and omits some of them. The table lists hundreds of thousands of clones, 85% to 95% of them singletons, with about 0.11% in the top ten. Sequencing input: naive CD8+ T cells sorted from blood. These receptors were obtained from a woman aged 25-40 years in good health. CDR3s include the opening cysteine and the closing phenylalanine or tryptophan. A D gene is named only where the DNA matches it firmly. Clone size is shown for a subset of rows, as once, few, many or a class of expanded clone.

cdr3_aa cdr3_nt clone_size j_call v_call d_call
CASSLLPGYTGELFF TGTGCCAGCAGTTTATTGCCAGGGTACACCGGGGAGCTGTTTTTT NA TRBJ2-2 TRBV27 NA
CASSPRGTPAYEQYF TGTGCCAGTAGTCCACGAGGGACTCCCGCCTACGAGCAGTACTTC NA TRBJ2-7 TRBV19 NA
CASSPYTGTRAYEQYF TGTGCCAGCAGCCCGTATACTGGGACGCGGGCCTACGAGCAGTACTTC NA TRBJ2-7 TRBV5-4 NA
CATSQAYNEQFF TGTGCCACCAGCCAGGCCTACAATGAGCAGTTCTTC NA TRBJ2-1 TRBV15 NA
CASSFTSGGYTF TGTGCCAGCAGCTTCACGAGCGGCGGCTACACCTTC NA TRBJ1-2 TRBV5-4 NA
CASSVRLAGGAYNEQFF TGTGCCAGCAGCGTACGCCTAGCGGGAGGGGCTTACAATGAGCAGTTCTTC NA TRBJ2-1 TRBV9 TRBD2
CASSWVLGVREQYF TGTGCCAGTAGTTGGGTTCTGGGGGTCCGCGAGCAGTACTTC NA TRBJ2-7 TRBV19 NA
CSVETLPTSGTQYF TGCAGCGTTGAAACACTTCCAACTAGCGGGACGCAGTATTTT NA TRBJ2-3 TRBV29-1 TRBD2
CASSAGGLTFSNEQFF TGTGCCAGCAGCGCGGGGGGACTAACCTTTTCCAATGAGCAGTTCTTC NA TRBJ2-1 TRBV9 TRBD2
CASSIDREGGTEAFF TGTGCCAGTAGTATAGATCGGGAGGGTGGGACTGAAGCTTTCTTT NA TRBJ1-1 TRBV19 NA
CATRSGISNEKLFF TGTGCCACTAGGAGCGGGATCTCTAATGAAAAACTGTTTTTT NA TRBJ1-4 TRBV6-6 NA
CASSGGRIGANVLTF TGTGCCAGCAGTGGGGGTCGGATTGGGGCCAACGTCCTGACTTTC NA TRBJ2-6 TRBV2 NA
CASSGSWGTYEQYF TGTGCCAGCAGTGGCAGTTGGGGGACCTACGAGCAGTACTTC NA TRBJ2-7 TRBV28 NA
CSVDYEGQGYNEQFF TGCAGCGTTGATTACGAAGGACAGGGCTACAATGAGCAGTTCTTC NA TRBJ2-1 TRBV29-1 TRBD1
CASSLGGRGNEQFF TGTGCCAGCAGCTTAGGCGGGAGGGGAAATGAGCAGTTCTTC once TRBJ2-1 TRBV7-8 TRBD2
CASSLIGLAGDPQYF TGTGCCAGCAGTTTAATCGGACTAGCGGGAGATCCGCAGTACTTC once TRBJ2-7 TRBV27 TRBD2
CASSDLSYEQYF TGTGCCAGCTCCGACTTGAGCTACGAGCAGTACTTC NA TRBJ2-7 TRBV2 NA